The present T cell receptor (beta chain) was sequenced within a study of metastatic and nonmetastatic thyroid tumors. Study-wide background: The study looked at repertoires side by side in blood and in tumor or nodule tissue from malignant and benign thyroid patients. The study's findings and limits: According to reports, the diversity of TCR beta was significantly higher in malignant thyroid tumors than in benign nodules, and this held in both blood and tumor samples.

At least ten counts were recorded for this clone. The antigen is unknown. CDR3 length: 14 residues. CDR1 and CDR2 from the germline V gene are MRHNA and SNTAGT. V dropped 4 bases and J dropped 2; count of bases not matched to a gene: 2. Among the patients, none had received any treatment before thyroid surgery. TCRdb reanalyzed the PCR reads with MiXCR. The sample yields about 90,000 clones, 8% to 9.5% seen once. This TCR derives from a female donor with papillary thyroid cancer or a benign thyroid nodule (not recorded which). Some clones in this sample may be carry-over from other donors' samples. The sequenced sample consisted of blood. V usage is TRBV6-4 and J usage is TRBJ2-3, with 8 bases lining up with TRBD2. CDR3: CASSVSGDTDTQYF. The CDR3 nucleotides read TGTGCCAGCAGTGTTAGCGGGGACACAGATACGCAGTATTTT.